This T cell receptor beta chain was recorded in a study of T cell repertoires in aging, cancer and after chemotherapy. Study as a whole: The full dataset contained several million TCR reads. Study-level findings and limits: Untreated cancer patients had significantly lower blood TCR diversity than age-matched healthy donors. Across the chemotherapy interval, each cancer cohort showed higher median generation probability, suggesting thymic rebound. In cancer patients, declining TCR diversity with age involved lost richness and lost evenness.

Trimming took 3 bases from V and 6 from J; bases not matched to a gene: 5. Germline V gene data show CDR1 as DFQATT and CDR2 as SNEGSKA (reference sequence). This CDR3 spans 14 amino acids. TRB rearrangements spanning V, D and J were amplified using mixed TRB-A/B primers. MiXCR was run by TCRdb on the multiplex PCR reads, yielding one entry per CDR3 protein. The data hold about 3,200 distinct CDR3 sequences, with roughly 20% observed a single time. In the case of this clonotype: The antigen is unknown.

Peripheral blood genomic DNA, not sorted cells or RNA, was the template. This clonotype originated in a human donor with a blood cancer. The sample was blood. The chain has TRBV20-1 and TRBJ1-2; 12 bases map to TRBD1. CDR3 sequence (DNA): TGCAGTGCTAGGTCGGGACAGGGGGCGGATGGCTACACCTTC. Its translation is CSARSGQGADGYTF.